A single sample is the source of the 26 T cell receptor beta chains below, sequenced in a study of T cells in Graves' hyperthyroidism and ophthalmopathy. Amplification of TCR beta CDR3 regions used RNA as the template. HTBI primers were the set used in a first-round RT-PCR of the TCR CDR3. One entry per CDR3 protein results from TCRdb running MiXCR on the multiplex PCR reads. This table has approximately 330,000 distinct CDR3 sequences, roughly an eighth appearing once. Sequencing was carried out using blood. These receptors were collected from a woman in her 40s with Graves' ophthalmopathy.

CDR3: CASSYTTDSPLHF. The DNA of the CDR3 is TGTGCCAGCAGTTACACAACCGATTCACCCCTCCACTTT. V gene TRBV6-5 combines with J gene TRBJ1-6; D is undetermined. The CDR3 runs 13 residues. V was trimmed by 2 bases and J by 8 bases, leaving 7 bases between them. From germline, CDR1 is MNHEY and CDR2 SVGAGI.

This clonotype showed up many times. The chain is built from TRBV6-1 and TRBJ1-4; TRBD1 matches at 8 bases. J lost 7 bases, V lost 5 bases, and 3 bases had no gene match. From germline, CDR1 is MNHNS and CDR2 SASEGT. This CDR3 spans 13 amino acids. The CDR3 loop reads CASSRTGFEKLFF. The DNA for the CDR3 is TGTGCCAGCAGTCGGACAGGGTTTGAAAAACTGTTTTTT.

The chain is built from TRBV5-6 and TRBJ2-1; D perhaps matches TRBD1 (6 bases). From germline, CDR1 is SGHDT and CDR2 YYEEEE. The length of the CDR3 is 14 residues. V lost 2 bases to trimming and J lost 4 bases, with 10 bases between them. The CDR3 protein is CASSFQGNYNEQFF. The DNA of the CDR3 is TGTGCCAGCAGCTTCCAGGGGAATTACAATGAGCAGTTCTTC.

In this sample, this clonotype turned up a few times. The chain links TRBV5-4 to TRBJ2-3; D not certain. CDR3 size: 16 residues. Germline-derived CDR1 and CDR2 are SGHNT and YYREEE (reference sequence). The V and J ends lost 0 bases and 0 bases respectively, with 11 bases between them. CDR3 loop: CASSLGLSESTDTQYF. Here the CDR3 DNA reads TGTGCCAGCAGCTTGGGTCTATCCGAAAGCACAGATACGCAGTATTTT. The variable domain in full, with the rest retrieved from reference TRBV5-4 and TRBJ2-3, is ETGVTQSPTHLIKTRGQQVTLRCSSQSGHNTVSWYQQALGQGPQFIFQYYREEENGRGNFPPRFSGLQFPNYSSELNVNALELDDSALYLCASSLGLSESTDTQYFGPGTRLTVL.

Notes on this clonotype: A much larger clone differs by one base, so this may be a read error. J is TRBJ2-1 and V is TRBV12-3 or TRBV12-4, with TRBD1 matching over 7 bases. This CDR3 comprises 15 residues. With 4 bases clipped from V and 6 bases from J, the junction kept 9 bases outside the gene matches. CDR3 sequence: CASSSDRAACNEQFF. In nucleotides, the CDR3 is TGTGCCAGCAGTTCTGACAGGGCTGCCTGCAATGAGCAGTTCTTC.

The table lists this clonotype with many counts. The chain recombines TRBV27 with TRBJ1-4; D not resolved. Germline-derived CDR1 and CDR2 are MNHEY and SMNVEV (reference sequence). The CDR3 length is 17 residues. The V and J ends lost 5 bases and 0 bases respectively, with 16 bases between them. Here the CDR3 DNA reads TGTGCCAGCAGTCCGGAATCGGCGATAGCAACTAATGAAAAACTGTTTTTT. Amino acids: CASSPESAIATNEKLFF.

This clonotype was counted ten times or more. V gene TRBV6-4 combines with J gene TRBJ2-2; D gene unclear. V lost 4 bases and J 7 bases, leaving 13 bases between the germline ends. The CDR3 runs to 14 residues. Germline CDR1 and CDR2: MRHNA and SNTAGT. The CDR3 region is CASSADSYGGELFF. In DNA form, the CDR3 reads TGTGCCAGCAGTGCAGACTCCTATGGCGGGGAGCTGTTTTTT.

This clonotype was seen at least ten times. This chain joins TRBV14 and TRBJ1-1; D is ambiguous. Trimming shortened V by 0 bases and J by 7 bases, and 6 bases separated the two germline ends. The germline V gene encodes CDR1 SGHDN and CDR2 FVKESK. CDR3 size: 12 residues. The CDR3 loop is CASSQEPGEAFF. In nucleotides, the CDR3 is TGTGCCAGCAGCCAAGAGCCTGGTGAAGCTTTCTTT.

This clonotype was observed at least ten times. The V and J genes are TRBV20-1 and TRBJ2-5, with TRBD1 as a possible D gene (6 bases). Trimming left V 2 bases short and J 2 bases short, with 6 bases between. Germline-derived CDR1 and CDR2 are DFQATT and SNEGSKA (reference sequence). The CDR3 is 12 residues long. Written as DNA, the CDR3 is TGCAGTGCTAGAACAGGGCAAGAGACCCAGTACTTC. Protein sequence: CSARTGQETQYF.

The gene calls are TRBV27 and TRBJ1-6; D possibly corresponds to TRBD1 (6 bases). Per germline, CDR1 MNHEY and CDR2 SMNVEV (reference sequence). The CDR3 is 14 amino acids. V was clipped by 6 bases and J by 7 bases, with 13 bases between them. DNA of the CDR3: TGTGCCAGCAGCACGGGACAATCAAATTCACCCCTCCACTTT. Translating it yields CASSTGQSNSPLHF.

In this sample, this clonotype turned up many times. The chain has TRBV7-2 and TRBJ2-1, with D maybe TRBD1 (5 bases). In germline, CDR1 is SGHTA, CDR2 FQGNSA. Between the trimmed V and J ends, which lost 5 bases and 1 base, there was a span of 12 bases. CDR3 length: 15 amino acids. The CDR3 protein is CASSPDSVSYNEQFF. CDR3 nucleotide sequence: TGTGCCAGCAGCCCAGACAGCGTTTCCTACAATGAGCAGTTCTTC.

This clonotype was counted ten times or more. The rearrangement links TRBV6-2 or TRBV6-3 to TRBJ2-7; 13 bases fit TRBD2. The CDR3 is 17 residues long. CDR1 is MNHEY, CDR2 SVGEGT, per germline. J lost 3 bases, V lost 5 bases, and 10 bases had no gene match. The CDR3 DNA sequence: TGTGCCAGCAGTCGCCCCGGACTAGCGGGAGAGATCTACGAGCAGTACTTC. Protein sequence: CASSRPGLAGEIYEQYF.

Only a few counts were recorded for this clonotype. V is TRBV19 and J is TRBJ2-1; D might be TRBD2 (6 bases). CDR1 is LNHDA, CDR2 SQIVND, per germline (reference sequence). The CDR3 has 15 residues. V was pared by 4 bases and J by 0 bases, with 10 bases between. As DNA, the CDR3 is TGTGCCAGTAGTAAGCGGGCCAGCTCCTACAATGAGCAGTTCTTC. It specifies CASSKRASSYNEQFF.

The table lists this clonotype with many counts. The chain has TRBV6-5 and TRBJ1-1, with a weak D call TRBD1 (5 bases). Trimming cost V 0 bases and J 10 bases, with 15 bases left between them. CDR1 is MNHEY, CDR2 SVGAGI, per germline. The CDR3 spans 14 residues. CDR3 sequence reads: CASSYSGGEASAFF. CDR3 sequence (DNA): TGTGCCAGCAGTTACTCGGGGGGTGAGGCGTCAGCTTTCTTT.

The table lists this clonotype with many counts. The chain recombines TRBV3-1 with TRBJ2-1; TRBD2 might be the D (5 bases). The CDR3 sequence is 13 residues long. V was clipped by 4 bases and J by 6 bases, with 10 bases between them. The germline V gene has CDR1 LGHDT and CDR2 YNNKEL (reference sequence). CDR3 nucleotide sequence: TGTGCCAGCAGCCTTGTTGAGGGCAATGAGCAGTTCTTC. Its protein product is CASSLVEGNEQFF.

This clonotype was found many times. The CDR3 loop reads CASSLYVQGTPVLEAFF. The CDR3 coding sequence is TGTGCCAGCAGTTTATATGTACAGGGAACTCCCGTTTTAGAAGCTTTCTTT. This chain uses TRBV27 with TRBJ1-1; tentatively, D is TRBD1 (6 bases). CDR1 is MNHEY, CDR2 SMNVEV, per germline (reference sequence). The V and J ends lost 1 base and 8 bases respectively, with 23 bases between them. This CDR3 spans 17 amino acids.

This rearrangement joins TRBV5-6 to TRBJ2-1; 8 nucleotides agree with TRBD1. The CDR3 covers 16 residues. Germline CDR1 reads SGHDT; CDR2 reads YYEEEE. J gave up 2 bases and V 0 bases, and 4 bases lay outside the gene matches. CDR3 loop: CASSLDTGGTYNEQFF. The CDR3 coding sequence is TGTGCCAGCAGCTTGGATACAGGGGGTACCTACAATGAGCAGTTCTTC.

This clonotype was detected ten times or more. The chain is built from TRBV15 and TRBJ2-7; D not resolved. CDR3 size: 13 residues. CDR1 and CDR2 from the germline V gene are LNHNV and YYDKDF (reference sequence). With 1 base removed from V and 2 bases from J, the gap between germline ends came to 6 bases. CDR3 amino acids: CATSRGVTYEQYF. The CDR3 DNA follows: TGTGCCACCAGCAGAGGGGTTACCTACGAGCAGTACTTC.

This clonotype was detected a few times. The V gene is TRBV18, the J gene TRBJ1-1; 7 bases agree with TRBD1. CDR3 length: 14 residues. The ends lost 7 bases at V and 1 base at J; junction bases unmatched: 6. Germline assignment: CDR1 KGHSH and CDR2 LQKENI. Here the CDR3 DNA reads TGTGCCAGCTTACGACAGGGCCGGAACACTGAAGCTTTCTTT. As protein: CASLRQGRNTEAFF.

Details on this clonotype: Since a much larger clone is just one base distant, this may be a read error. The rearrangement joins TRBV20-1 to TRBJ1-4; TRBD1 agrees at 7 bases. The germline gives CDR1 DFQATT, CDR2 SNEGSKA (reference sequence). The CDR3 is 17 amino acids. CDR3 DNA sequence: TGCAGTGCTAGAGATGTTTTCACGAGGGGGCGCGGGGAAAAACTGTCTTTT. This translates into CSARDVFTRGRGEKLSF.

This clonotype has a count of ten or more. The rearrangement links TRBV2 to TRBJ1-5; the match to TRBD1 covers 10 bases. CDR1 SNHLY and CDR2 FYNNEI come from the germline V gene. The CDR3 has 14 residues. The V and J ends lost 6 bases and 6 bases, in that order; junction bases with no gene match: 5. The CDR3 bases are TGTGCCAGCAGGACCGGGACAGGGGTTCAGCCCCAGCATTTT. Protein product: CASRTGTGVQPQHF.

This clonotype was seen at least ten times. CDR3 protein: CASSLRVEDNYGYTF. CDR3 sequence (DNA): TGTGCCAGCAGCTTGAGGGTGGAGGATAACTATGGCTACACCTTC. The V and J genes are TRBV5-5 and TRBJ1-2, with D uncertain. Trimming took 1 base from V and 1 from J, leaving 11 bases between them. This CDR3 has 15 amino acids. CDR1 SGHKS and CDR2 YYEKEE come from the germline V gene (reference sequence).

Details on this clonotype: This sequence may be a read error, since a much larger clone differs from it by one base. The rearrangement links TRBV3-1 to TRBJ2-5, with a tentative D call TRBD1 (6 bases). The germline V gene has CDR1 LGHDT and CDR2 YNNKEL (reference sequence). CDR3 length: 14 amino acids. The CDR3 is CASGQPGQQETQYF. The CDR3 DNA reads as TGTGCCAGCGGCCAGCCAGGACAGCAAGAGACCCAGTACTTC.

This clonotype came up many times. The chain recombines TRBV12-3 or TRBV12-4 with TRBJ1-4; D call uncertain. The CDR3 length is 14 residues. V was trimmed by 6 bases and J by 8 bases, leaving 16 bases between them. The CDR3 coding sequence is TGTGCCAGCAGCACAGACGGGGTTTACGAAAAACTGTTTTTT. The encoded protein is CASSTDGVYEKLFF.

The chain carries TRBV6-9 and TRBJ1-3, with a possible D match to TRBD1 (6 bases). CDR1 and CDR2 from the germline V gene are MNHGY and SVAAGI. Trimming cost V 3 bases and J 3 bases, with 15 bases left between them. The CDR3 is 16 residues long. CDR3 in DNA: TGTGCCAGCAGTTACTTACAGGGTGTCAGTGGAAACACCATATATTTT. Protein sequence: CASSYLQGVSGNTIYF.

The genes are TRBV5-4 and TRBJ2-2, with TRBD2 matching 8 bases. V shed 2 bases, J shed 0 bases, and the junction held 9 bases outside the gene matches. This CDR3 is 18 amino acids long. Germline loops: CDR1 SGHNT, CDR2 YYREEE (reference sequence). DNA for the CDR3: TGTGCCAGCAGCTTAGGGTCGCGGGGGGCAGCGAACACCGGGGAGCTGTTTTTT. Residues: CASSLGSRGAANTGELFF.